These 10 T cell receptor beta chains originate from one sample sequenced in a study of shared clonotypes between healthy human individuals. The assay was immunoSEQ multiplex PCR, and TCRdb's table has in-frame clones only and misses some. Of approximately 1.9 million clones listed, 80% to 95% are singletons. Naive CD8 cells lacked CD45RO and underwent positive selection for CCR7, leaving out terminally differentiated effector memory CD45RA+ cells. The specimen sequenced was naive CD8+ T cells from PBMCs. These receptors came from a young man in good health. Some clones in this sample may be carry-over from other donors' samples.

The chain is built from TRBV4-3 and TRBJ2-2, with D unclear. From germline, CDR1 is LGHNA and CDR2 YSLEER. V was pared by 1 base and J by 1 base, with 7 bases between. The CDR3 is 15 amino acids. The CDR3 DNA sequence: TGCGCCAGCAGCCAAGGGGTAGGGAACACCGGGGAGCTGTTTTTT. Encoded protein: CASSQGVGNTGELFF.

The chain has TRBV7-9 and TRBJ2-7; 9 bases map to TRBD1. CDR3 length: 16 residues. The V gene's germline CDR1 is SEHNR and CDR2 FQNEAQ (reference sequence). V dropped 1 base and J dropped 4; count of bases not matched to a gene: 8. CDR3 residues: CASSLGLGQGFYEQYF. In DNA, the CDR3 is TGTGCCAGCAGCTTAGGTCTGGGACAGGGTTTTTACGAGCAGTACTTC.

This chain links TRBV13 with TRBJ2-7, with 8 bases identical to TRBD1. The germline CDR1 and CDR2 sequences are PRHDT and FYEKMQ (reference sequence). The junction had 6 bases not matched to a gene; V was cut back by 0 bases and J by 5 bases. The CDR3 runs to 15 residues. The CDR3 here is CASSLGVRGRHEQYF. Here the CDR3 DNA reads TGTGCCAGCAGCTTAGGCGTCAGGGGGCGGCACGAGCAGTACTTC.

This clone has just one count. The chain links TRBV5-1 to TRBJ2-1; TRBD2 matches at 9 bases. Germline V CDR1 and CDR2: SGHRS, YFSETQ. Losses at the gene ends were 3 bases for V and 10 bases for J; bases not matched to a gene: 17. The CDR3 has 17 residues. The CDR3 is CASSSPYSGRAWGEQFF. The CDR3 DNA reads as TGCGCCAGCAGCTCTCCCTATAGCGGGAGAGCCTGGGGGGAGCAGTTCTTC.

V is TRBV27 and J is TRBJ2-1; 7 positions match TRBD2. V dropped 6 bases and J dropped 7; count of bases not matched to a gene: 6. Germline V lookup: CDR1 MNHEY, CDR2 SMNVEV (reference sequence). The CDR3 contains 13 residues. As DNA, the CDR3 is TGTGCCAGCAGCCAGACTAGCAGGAATGAGCAGTTCTTC. Protein: CASSQTSRNEQFF.

There are a few counts of this clone. The V gene is TRBV14, the J gene TRBJ1-1; D not certain. The CDR3 totals 13 residues. Trimming took 4 bases from V and 4 from J, leaving 10 bases between them. Germline V lookup: CDR1 SGHDN, CDR2 FVKESK. CDR3: CASSLARVTEAFF. The CDR3 DNA sequence: TGTGCCAGCAGCCTCGCCCGAGTCACTGAAGCTTTCTTT. Full variable domain (remainder filled in from reference TRBV14 and TRBJ1-1): EAGVTQFPSHSVIEKGQTVTLRCDPISGHDNLYWYRRVMGKEIKFLLHFVKESKQDESGMPNNRFLAERTGGTYSTLKVQPAELEDSGVYFCASSLARVTEAFFGQGTRLTVV.

The V and J genes are TRBV5-1 and TRBJ2-7, with 15 bases that match TRBD2. Germline-derived CDR1 and CDR2 are SGHRS and YFSETQ. CDR3 size: 17 residues. J was trimmed by 2 bases and V by 3 bases; bases with no gene match: 6. In DNA form, the CDR3 reads TGCGCCAGCAGCTGGGGACTAGCGGGAGGCGGTACCTACGAGCAGTACTTC. This translates into CASSWGLAGGGTYEQYF.

The chain carries TRBV5-5 and TRBJ2-7; no clear D. The CDR3 loop spans 13 amino acids. The germline CDR1 and CDR2 sequences are SGHKS and YYEKEE (reference sequence). The V end lost 0 bases, the J end lost 6 bases, and 10 bases lay between the germline ends. Here the CDR3 reads CASSLDPAVEQYF. CDR3 in DNA: TGTGCCAGCAGCTTGGACCCGGCGGTCGAGCAGTACTTC.

This chain joins TRBV6-1 and TRBJ2-7; 7 bases are shared with TRBD2. Per germline, CDR1 MNHNS and CDR2 SASEGT. The CDR3 has 15 residues. Trimming removed 1 base from V and 2 bases from J; junction bases left unmatched: 5. This CDR3 reads CASSEVRAGPYEQYF. The CDR3 region has the DNA TGTGCCAGCAGTGAAGTTCGAGCGGGGCCCTACGAGCAGTACTTC.

The chain uses TRBV6-5 and TRBJ2-3, with TRBD2 as a possible D gene (6 bases). Germline V gives CDR1 MNHEY, CDR2 SVGAGI. CDR3 length: 14 residues. Trimming took off 6 bases at V and 0 bases at J, with 10 bases between the two ends. CDR3 protein: CASSQEGSTDTQYF. The CDR3 DNA is TGTGCCAGCAGCCAGGAGGGAAGCACAGATACGCAGTATTTT.